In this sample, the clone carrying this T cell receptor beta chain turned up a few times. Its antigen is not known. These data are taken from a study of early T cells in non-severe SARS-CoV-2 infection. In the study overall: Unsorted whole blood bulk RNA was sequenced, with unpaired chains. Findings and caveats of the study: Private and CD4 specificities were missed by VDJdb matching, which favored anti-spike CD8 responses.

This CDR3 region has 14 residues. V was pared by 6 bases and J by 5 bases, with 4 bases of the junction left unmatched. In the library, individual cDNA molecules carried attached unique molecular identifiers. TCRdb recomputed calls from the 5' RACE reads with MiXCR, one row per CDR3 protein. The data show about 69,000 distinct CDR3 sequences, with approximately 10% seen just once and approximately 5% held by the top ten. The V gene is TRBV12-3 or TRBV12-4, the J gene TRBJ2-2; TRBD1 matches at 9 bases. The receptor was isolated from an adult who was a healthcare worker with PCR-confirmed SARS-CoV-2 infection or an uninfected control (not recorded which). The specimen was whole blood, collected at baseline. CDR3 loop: CASSPGQGTGELFF. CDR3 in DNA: TGTGCCAGCAGCCCGGGACAGGGAACCGGGGAGCTGTTTTTT.